Shown below are 3 T cell receptor beta chains from a single sample sequenced in a study of radiotherapy plus CTLA-4 blockade in lung cancer. The repertoire was sequenced with immunoSEQ multiplex PCR; TCRdb's copy has only in-frame clones and lacks some. The sample lists some 66,000 clones; over 75% were seen once. The sequencing here drew on peripheral blood, taken from a patient treated with radiotherapy plus ipilimumab. The receptors were gathered from a human donor with non-small cell lung cancer who had a partial response to radiotherapy plus ipilimumab.

The chain is built from TRBV30 and TRBJ2-4; 11 positions match TRBD1. Germline-derived CDR1 and CDR2 are GTSNPN and SVGIG (reference sequence). The CDR3 is 14 residues long. The CDR3 coding sequence is TGTGCTTGGGGACAGGGGGGAACCAAAAACATTCAGTACTTC. Its protein product is CAWGQGGTKNIQYF.

The V and J genes are TRBV14 and TRBJ2-7, with TRBD2 identical over 7 bases. Germline V gene sequence: CDR1 SGHDN, CDR2 FVKESK. V dropped 1 base and J dropped 0; count of bases not matched to a gene: 3. The CDR3 runs 15 residues. DNA of the CDR3: TGTGCCAGCAGCCAAGCGGGAGGACACTCCTACGAGCAGTACTTC. Translated, it gives CASSQAGGHSYEQYF.

This chain links TRBV27 with TRBJ1-3; no reliable D call. The germline V gene has CDR1 MNHEY and CDR2 SMNVEV (reference sequence). Trimming pared 5 bases from V and 0 bases from J, leaving 20 bases between. The CDR3 totals 18 residues. CDR3 bases: TGTGCCAGCAGTCCCCTCGCCGGGCGGAGGATCTCTGGAAACACCATATATTTT. Amino acids: CASSPLAGRRISGNTIYF.